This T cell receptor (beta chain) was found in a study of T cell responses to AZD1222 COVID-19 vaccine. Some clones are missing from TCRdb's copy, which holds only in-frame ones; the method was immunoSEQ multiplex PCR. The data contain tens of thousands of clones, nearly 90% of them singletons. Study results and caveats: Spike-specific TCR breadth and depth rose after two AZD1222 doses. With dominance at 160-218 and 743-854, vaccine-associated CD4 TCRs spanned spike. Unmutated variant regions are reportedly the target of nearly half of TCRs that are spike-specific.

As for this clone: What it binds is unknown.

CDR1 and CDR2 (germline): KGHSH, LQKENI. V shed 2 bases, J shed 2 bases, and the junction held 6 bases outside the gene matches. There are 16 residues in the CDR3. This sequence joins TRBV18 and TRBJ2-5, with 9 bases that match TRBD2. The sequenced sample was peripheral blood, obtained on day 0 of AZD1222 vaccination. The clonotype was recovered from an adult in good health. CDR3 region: CASSPIGAGGQETQYF. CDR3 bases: TGTGCCAGCTCACCAATTGGCGCGGGGGGGCAAGAGACCCAGTACTTC.